Presented here are 17 T cell receptor beta chains from one specimen sequenced in a study of OX40 agonist ivuxolimab in advanced cancers. TCRdb's copy holds only in-frame clones and misses some; the assay was immunoSEQ multiplex PCR. The sample includes approximately 130,000 clones, under 95% of them seen just once. Sequences were derived from CD4+ or CD8+ T cells sorted from blood, sampled in a trial of the OX40 agonist ivuxolimab. The receptors were gathered from an adult with an advanced solid tumor such as melanoma, head and neck, liver or kidney cancer.

The J gene is TRBJ1-1, the V gene TRBV4-3, with TRBD1 identical over 10 bases. The junction had 3 bases not matched to a gene; V was cut back by 2 bases and J by 3 bases. This CDR3 spans 15 amino acids. CDR1 and CDR2 (germline): LGHNA, YSLEER. The CDR3 nucleotides are TGCGCCAGCAGCCAACGGACAGGGGGTGACACTGAAGCTTTCTTT. Translation gives CASSQRTGGDTEAFF.

The chain recombines TRBV5-5 with TRBJ2-1; TRBD2 might be the D (6 bases). Germline V gene sequence: CDR1 SGHKS, CDR2 YYEKEE (reference sequence). The CDR3 runs 13 residues. V was cut by 4 bases and J by 7 bases, with 12 bases left in between. CDR3 amino acids: CASSQGLSNEQFF. The CDR3 nucleotides are TGTGCCAGCAGCCAGGGACTCTCTAATGAGCAGTTCTTC.

The CDR3 region has the DNA TGTGCCAGCTCACCACGGACAGGACTTCTCACAGATACGCAGTATTTT. Encoded protein: CASSPRTGLLTDTQYF. The chain carries TRBV18 and TRBJ2-3; 7 bases match TRBD1. V gave up 1 base and J gave up 2 bases; unmatched junction bases: 6. Germline CDR1 KGHSH, CDR2 LQKENI. The CDR3 has 16 amino acids.

This chain uses TRBV11-2 with TRBJ2-5; 8 bases are shared with TRBD2. CDR1 and CDR2 (germline): SGHAT, FQNNGV. The J segment lost 5 bases and the V segment lost 0 bases, leaving 2 bases of the junction unmatched. CDR3 length: 14 residues. The CDR3 DNA reads TGTGCCAGCAGCTTAGACATAGCGGGGGAGACCCAGTACTTC. Its protein product is CASSLDIAGETQYF.

The chain has TRBV5-4 and TRBJ1-1; a weak D match, TRBD1 (5 bases). Germline lookup yields CDR1 SGHNT and CDR2 YYREEE (reference sequence). V lost 5 bases to trimming and J lost 5 bases, with 13 bases between them. This CDR3 has 13 amino acids. CDR3 coding DNA: TGTGCCAGCAGTTTAGAACAGGAGACTGAAGCTTTCTTT. It codes for CASSLEQETEAFF.

This clone appeared once. The chain uses TRBV7-2 and TRBJ2-7; no reliable D call. The germline gives CDR1 SGHTA, CDR2 FQGNSA. The CDR3 spans 12 residues. V lost 0 bases, J lost 9 bases, and 9 bases lay in between. The CDR3 bases are TGTGCCAGCAGCTTAGCCCGTCTGGGGCAGTACTTC. Translating gives CASSLARLGQYF.

A word on this clone: The identical CDR3 is also encoded by other nucleotide sequences in the sample. The J gene is TRBJ1-3, the V gene TRBV5-6; TRBD1 might be the D (5 bases). Trimming pared 0 bases from V and 2 bases from J, leaving 6 bases between. The germline V gene has CDR1 SGHDT and CDR2 YYEEEE. The CDR3 runs to 14 residues. CDR3 sequence: CASSLVGAGNTIYF. In nucleotides, the CDR3 is TGTGCCAGCAGCTTGGTAGGGGCTGGAAACACCATATATTTT.

This chain connects TRBV9 to TRBJ1-2; weak D call: TRBD1 (6 bases). The CDR3 runs to 14 residues. Trimming cost V 1 base and J 7 bases, with 14 bases left between them. Germline assignment: CDR1 SGDLS and CDR2 YYNGEE. The CDR3, as DNA: TGTGCCAGCAGCGTATCGCTACAGGGTGGTGGCTACACCTTC. It translates to CASSVSLQGGGYTF.

The chain is built from TRBV5-1 and TRBJ1-1; 7 bases fit TRBD1. This CDR3 region has 15 residues. J lost 5 bases, V lost 3 bases, and 10 bases had no gene match. The germline gives CDR1 SGHRS, CDR2 YFSETQ. CDR3 loop: CASSSRQGLGTEAFF. The CDR3 DNA reads as TGCGCCAGCAGCTCCAGACAGGGATTGGGTACTGAAGCTTTCTTT.

This clone has more than one count but fewer than ten. This chain links TRBV25-1 with TRBJ1-1, with D hard to call. Germline loops: CDR1 MGHDK, CDR2 SYGVNS. CDR3 length: 12 residues. V lost 7 bases, J lost 11 bases, and 17 bases lay in between. CDR3 residues: CASTSWSLEAFF. The CDR3 DNA reads TGTGCCAGCACCTCTTGGAGTCTCGAGGCTTTCTTT.

This chain joins TRBV5-1 and TRBJ2-5; 11 nucleotides agree with TRBD2. J was trimmed by 4 bases and V by 1 base; bases with no gene match: 6. The germline V gene has CDR1 SGHRS and CDR2 YFSETQ. The CDR3 extends over 16 amino acids. CDR3 in amino acids: CASSLSASGGPETQYF. The DNA for the CDR3 is TGCGCCAGCAGCTTGTCTGCTAGCGGGGGGCCAGAGACCCAGTACTTC.

The V and J genes are TRBV4-3 and TRBJ2-3, with TRBD2 matching over 8 bases. The CDR3 runs to 19 residues. The V segment lost 3 bases and the J segment 3 bases; nucleotides outside the gene matches: 17. CDR1 is LGHNA, CDR2 YSLEER, per germline. In DNA form, the CDR3 reads TGCGCCAGCAGCCAGCAGGAGAGCGGGAGATCGGTACCGACAGATACGCAGTATTTT. Translation: CASSQQESGRSVPTDTQYF.

The chain combines TRBV28 with TRBJ1-1, with unresolved D. The CDR3 contains 15 residues. V lost 4 bases and J lost 4, with 16 bases in between. The V gene's germline CDR1 is MDHEN and CDR2 SYDVKM. CDR3 DNA: TGTGCCAGCAGTTCCCAAGGACGTTCTCTCACTGAAGCTTTCTTT. It translates to CASSSQGRSLTEAFF.

This clone occurred once. The chain uses TRBV5-6 and TRBJ2-5; TRBD2 is a possible D gene (6 bases). Germline CDR1 SGHDT, CDR2 YYEEEE. V lost 4 bases to trimming and J lost 5 bases, with 18 bases between them. The CDR3 totals 15 residues. Written as DNA, the CDR3 is TGTGCCAGCAGCCGCATCGGGGGTGGTGGGGAGACCCAGTACTTC. This translates into CASSRIGGGGETQYF.

The chain links TRBV4-2 to TRBJ1-3; TRBD1 matches at 9 bases. CDR3 length: 17 residues. Germline loops: CDR1 LGHNA, CDR2 YNFKEQ. V dropped 5 bases and J dropped 0; count of bases not matched to a gene: 8. The CDR3 nucleotides read TGTGCCAGCAGCTTGGGACAGGGAGTTGTCTCTGGAAACACCATATATTTT. Protein: CASSLGQGVVSGNTIYF.

The CDR3 reads CASSLGGTGTDTQYF. CDR3 coding DNA: TGCGCCAGCAGCTTGGGGGGGACGGGCACAGATACGCAGTATTTT. The chain is built from TRBV5-1 and TRBJ2-3; D may be TRBD1 or TRBD2 (5 bases each). Germline V lookup: CDR1 SGHRS, CDR2 YFSETQ. The V and J ends lost 0 bases and 1 base respectively, with 9 bases between them. The CDR3 contains 15 residues.

V is TRBV7-2 and J is TRBJ1-5, with 11 positions matching TRBD1. CDR3 length: 16 amino acids. V lost 2 bases to trimming and J lost 9 bases; unmatched junction nucleotides: 9. Germline lookup yields CDR1 SGHTA and CDR2 FQGNSA. The CDR3 here is CASSLFGTGGNSPQHF. As DNA, the CDR3 is TGTGCCAGCAGCTTATTCGGGACAGGGGGAAATTCGCCCCAGCATTTT. The entire variable domain, with the rest obtained from reference TRBV7-2 and TRBJ1-5, is as follows: GAGVSQSPSNKVTEKGKDVELRCDPISGHTALYWYRQSLGQGLEFLIYFQGNSAPDKSGLPSDRFSAERTGGSVSTLTIQRTQQEDSAVYLCASSLFGTGGNSPQHFGDGTRLSIL.